A selection of T cell receptor beta chains follows, all from one sample in a study of blood T cells in healthy people across ages. MiXCR was run by TCRdb on the 5' RACE reads, yielding one entry per CDR3 protein. The sample records some 1.1 million distinct CDR3 sequences, roughly two fifths being singletons. The specimen was blood. These receptors were taken from a young man in good health. CDR3s include the opening cysteine and the closing phenylalanine or tryptophan. The D gene is left open where the match is weak. Clone size is stated in some rows and not others, as once, few, many or a class when expanded.

V,size,D,J,CDR3,DNA
TRBV6-5,.,.,TRBJ1-2,CASRHRDSYYGYTF,TGTGCCAGCAGGCACCGGGACTCCTACTATGGCTACACCTTC
TRBV12-5,few,.,TRBJ2-1,CASGPSDEQFF,TGTGCTAGTGGTCCTTCCGATGAGCAGTTCTTC
TRBV4-3,.,TRBD2,TRBJ2-1,CASSQGRAGEGYNEQFF,TGCGCCAGCAGCCAAGGCCGGGCGGGGGAAGGGTACAATGAGCAGTTCTTC
TRBV10-3,.,.,TRBJ2-5,CAISDKAKQETQYF,TGTGCCATCAGTGACAAGGCTAAGCAAGAGACCCAGTACTTC
TRBV6-5,.,.,TRBJ2-1,CASSYSSGGAYNERFF,TGTGCCAGCAGTTACTCGTCGGGGGGCGCTTACAATGAGCGGTTCTTC
TRBV20-1,.,TRBD1,TRBJ1-2,CSAREGQAYYGYTF,TGCAGTGCTAGAGAGGGACAGGCTTACTATGGCTACACCTTC
TRBV13,.,.,TRBJ2-7,CASGGTYTNEQYF,TGTGCCAGCGGGGGCACTTATACCAACGAGCAGTACTTC
TRBV5-6,.,.,TRBJ1-5,CASTSKGAEDQPQHF,TGTGCCAGCACCTCCAAAGGGGCTGAGGATCAGCCCCAGCATTTT
TRBV4-3,.,.,TRBJ1-1,CTSSQEGSDSTAFF,TGCACCAGCAGCCAAGAGGGGTCCGACTCTACAGCTTTCTTT
TRBV20-1,.,TRBD1,TRBJ1-1,CSAMGTVRNTEAFF,TGCAGTGCAATGGGGACAGTGAGGAACACTGAAGCTTTCTTT
TRBV20-1,.,.,TRBJ2-7,CSGGILSYNEQYF,TGCAGCGGCGGGATTCTCTCCTACAATGAGCAGTACTTC
TRBV27,.,TRBD1,TRBJ2-3,CASSPYSGTGVTDTQYF,TGTGCCAGCAGTCCGTACTCCGGGACAGGGGTAACAGATACGCAGTATTTT
TRBV5-5,.,.,TRBJ1-1,CASSLDLLSTEAFF,TGTGCCAGCAGCTTGGACTTACTGAGCACTGAAGCTTTCTTT
TRBV7-2,.,.,TRBJ2-7,CASSLRGANEQYF,TGTGCCAGCAGCTTACGGGGGGCGAATGAGCAGTACTTC
TRBV20-1,few,TRBD1,TRBJ2-5,CSAGFDREETQYF,TGCAGCGCAGGTTTCGACAGGGAAGAGACCCAGTACTTC
TRBV28,.,TRBD1,TRBJ1-1,CASRSGQGNTEAFF,TGTGCCAGCAGGTCCGGACAGGGCAACACTGAAGCTTTCTTT
TRBV13,.,.,TRBJ1-1,CASFHTGDWGSTEAFF,TGTGCCAGTTTTCACACCGGCGATTGGGGGAGCACTGAAGCTTTCTTT
TRBV7-3,.,TRBD2,TRBJ2-3,CASSPPGLAVGDTQYF,TGTGCCAGCAGCCCCCCGGGACTAGCGGTCGGAGATACGCAGTATTTT
TRBV5-1,.,TRBD2,TRBJ2-1,CASSLAPSGGLYNEQFF,TGCGCCAGCAGCTTAGCTCCTAGCGGGGGGCTCTACAATGAGCAGTTCTTC
TRBV10-3,many,.,TRBJ1-2,CAISESGTGYTF,TGTGCCATCAGTGAGTCGGGGACTGGCTACACCTTC
TRBV6-1,.,.,TRBJ1-2,CASSEGAADTFYGYTF,TGTGCCAGCAGTGAAGGGGCAGCCGACACATTCTATGGCTACACCTTC
TRBV28,.,.,TRBJ2-3,CASSSRVLTTDTQYF,TGTGCCAGCAGTTCGAGGGTCCTTACCACAGATACGCAGTATTTT
TRBV7-2,few,.,TRBJ2-3,CASSSAHDTQYF,TGTGCCAGCAGCTCCGCCCACGATACGCAGTATTTT
TRBV19,few,.,TRBJ1-2,CASKGGYGYTF,TGTGCCAGTAAAGGAGGCTATGGCTACACCTTC
TRBV28,.,.,TRBJ1-1,CASSFWGRNTEAFF,TGTGCCAGCAGTTTCTGGGGGAGGAACACTGAAGCTTTCTTT
TRBV5-1,.,.,TRBJ2-3,CASSLAGAGTQYF,TGCGCCAGCAGCTTGGCTGGGGCAGGTACGCAGTATTTT
TRBV28,.,TRBD2,TRBJ2-5,CASSQPGLGPETQYF,TGTGCCAGCAGTCAACCCGGACTAGGCCCCGAGACCCAGTACTTC
TRBV29-1,.,.,TRBJ1-5,CSVGGQSNQPQHF,TGCAGCGTTGGAGGACAGAGCAATCAGCCCCAGCATTTT
TRBV20-1,few,TRBD1,TRBJ1-2,CSAREPDRVDGHGYTF,TGCAGTGCTAGAGAACCCGACAGGGTTGACGGTCATGGCTACACCTTC
TRBV6-5,few,.,TRBJ2-1,CASSLQGGSSYNEQFF,TGTGCCAGCAGCTTACAGGGTGGGAGCTCCTACAATGAGCAGTTCTTC
TRBV30,.,TRBD2,TRBJ2-1,CAAASGGYNEQFF,TGTGCCGCGGCTAGCGGGGGCTACAATGAGCAGTTCTTC
TRBV3-1,many,.,TRBJ2-3,CASSQGSSTDTQYF,TGCGCCAGCAGCCAGGGTAGTAGCACAGATACGCAGTATTTT
TRBV7-2,.,.,TRBJ2-3,CASSLYREPTDTQYF,TGTGCCAGCAGCCTATACAGGGAGCCCACAGATACGCAGTATTTT
TRBV3-1,.,TRBD2,TRBJ2-5,CASRALAGALNEQYF,TGTGCCAGCAGGGCCCTAGCGGGGGCTCTCAATGAGCAGTACTTC
TRBV7-2,.,TRBD1,TRBJ2-2,CASSFGTGYTGELFF,TGTGCCAGCAGCTTCGGGACAGGGTACACCGGGGAGCTGTTTTTT
TRBV27,.,TRBD2,TRBJ2-5,CASSTTGGQYF,TGTGCCAGCAGTACGACCGGGGGGCAGTACTTC
TRBV18,.,.,TRBJ2-7,CASSPGPGSHEQYF,TGTGCCAGCTCACCCGGGCCAGGGTCCCACGAGCAGTACTTC
TRBV15,.,TRBD1,TRBJ2-1,CATRGQGLYNEQFF,TGTGCCACCAGGGGACAGGGGTTGTACAATGAGCAGTTCTTC
TRBV9,.,.,TRBJ2-3,CASSFGGGGGTDTQYF,TGTGCCAGCAGCTTCGGAGGGGGGGGAGGGACAGATACGCAATATTTT
TRBV5-1,.,.,TRBJ1-5,CASSSQAGNQPQHF,TGCGCCAGCAGCTCGCAGGCAGGGAATCAGCCCCAGCATTTT
TRBV19,.,TRBD1,TRBJ2-1,CASSISGTGGQYNEQFF,TGTGCCAGTAGTATTTCCGGGACAGGGGGCCAGTACAATGAGCAGTTCTTC
TRBV19,few,.,TRBJ2-3,CASSTGEGPFTQYF,TGTGCCAGTAGTACCGGTGAAGGCCCGTTTACGCAGTATTTT
TRBV7-2,few,.,TRBJ1-2,CASSPHPSDGYTF,TGTGCCAGCAGCCCCCACCCCAGTGATGGCTACACCTTC
TRBV4-2,once,TRBD1,TRBJ2-1,CASSQWGQGDNEQFF,TGTGCCAGCAGCCAATGGGGACAGGGGGACAATGAGCAGTTCTTC
TRBV27,many,TRBD1,TRBJ1-1,CASSWTGLNTEAFF,TGTGCCAGCAGCTGGACAGGGTTGAACACTGAAGCTTTCTTT
TRBV12-3/TRBV12-4,.,.,TRBJ1-4,CASSLGSGAAEKLFF,TGTGCCAGCAGTTTAGGTAGTGGGGCTGCGGAAAAACTGTTTTTT
TRBV4-2,few,TRBD1,TRBJ1-4,CASSPWTGEEKLFF,TGTGCCAGCAGCCCGTGGACAGGAGAAGAAAAACTGTTTTTT
TRBV10-3,few,.,TRBJ2-7,CAIGGYEQYF,TGTGCCATCGGGGGGTACGAGCAGTACTTC
TRBV4-3,.,.,TRBJ2-1,CASSPGDGYAYNEQFF,TGCGCCAGCAGCCCCGGCGACGGATACGCATACAATGAGCAGTTCTTC
TRBV4-2,few,TRBD2,TRBJ2-1,CASSQAVRGGGNEQFF,TGTGCCAGCAGCCAAGCAGTGCGGGGGGGAGGCAATGAGCAGTTCTTC
TRBV20-1,.,.,TRBJ1-2,CSAPGDTLNGAYGYTF,TGCAGTGCCCCAGGGGACACCCTAAATGGTGCCTATGGCTACACCTTC